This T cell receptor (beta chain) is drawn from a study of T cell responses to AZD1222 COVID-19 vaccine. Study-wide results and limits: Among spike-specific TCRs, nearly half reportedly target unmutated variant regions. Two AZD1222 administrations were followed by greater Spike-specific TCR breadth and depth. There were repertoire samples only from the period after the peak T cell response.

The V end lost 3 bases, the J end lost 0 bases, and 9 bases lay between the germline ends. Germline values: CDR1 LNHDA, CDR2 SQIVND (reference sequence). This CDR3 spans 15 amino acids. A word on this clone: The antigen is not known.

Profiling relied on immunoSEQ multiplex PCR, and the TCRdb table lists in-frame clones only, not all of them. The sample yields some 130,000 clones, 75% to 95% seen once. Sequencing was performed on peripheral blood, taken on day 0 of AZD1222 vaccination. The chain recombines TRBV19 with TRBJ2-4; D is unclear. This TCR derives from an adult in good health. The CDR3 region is CASSILILAKNIQYF. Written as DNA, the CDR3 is TGTGCCAGTAGTATCCTGATATTAGCCAAAAACATTCAGTACTTC.